These 6 T cell receptor beta chains were all obtained from the same sample, sequenced in a study of type 1 and type 2 diabetes patients. PCR was run on genomic DNA. Amplification of the beta chain CDR3 used 30 forward and 13 reverse multiplex primers. TCRdb fed the multiplex PCR reads into MiXCR, producing one record per CDR3 protein. The data show about 270,000 distinct CDR3 sequences, around 50% seen once. Sequenced sample: peripheral blood mononuclear cells (PBMCs). These TCRs come from a man aged 18-30 years with type 2 diabetes.

In its sample, this clonotype was seen once. No conserved phenylalanine or tryptophan ends this CDR3, so it is likely a read error. The rearrangement joins TRBV6-1 to TRBJ1-1; 10 positions agree with TRBD1. Per the germline V gene, CDR1 is MNHNS and CDR2 is SASEGT. Germline trimming cut 2 bases from V and 5 bases from J; bases unmatched to any gene: 8. CDR3 length equals 16 residues. This chain's CDR3 is CASSESVDRGGTEAFL. CDR3 in DNA: TGTGCCAGCAGTGAAAGTGTGGACAGGGGGGGGACTGAAGCTTTCTTA.

This clonotype has only one observation. Its ends do not fully match the called genes, so a read error is possible. This sequence joins TRBV19 and TRBJ2-1; a possible D gene is TRBD2 (6 bases). From germline, CDR1 is LNHDA and CDR2 SQIVND (reference sequence). The CDR3 has 14 residues. Here the CDR3 reads CASSSGTTYNEQLF. CDR3 bases: TGTGCCAGTAGTAGCGGGACCACCTACAATGAGCAGCTCTTC. Full variable domain (missing parts from reference TRBV19 and TRBJ2-1): DGGITQSPKYLFRKEGQNVTLSCEQNLNHDAMYWYRQDPGQGLRLIYYSQIVNDFQKGDIAEGYSVSREKKESFPLTVTSAQKNPTAFYLCASSSGTTYNEQLFGPGTRLTVL.

V and J are TRBV2 and TRBJ2-2, with TRBD1 as a possible D gene (5 bases). The CDR3 is made up of 15 amino acids. Trimming cost V 2 bases and J 1 base, with 8 bases left between them. Germline V gene data show CDR1 as SNHLY and CDR2 as FYNNEI. CDR3 DNA sequence: TGTGCCAGCAGTGAATTTCAGGGGAACACCGGGGAGCTGTTTTTT. Its translation: CASSEFQGNTGELFF.

In regard to this clonotype: At one end the junction does not follow the germline gene, possibly because of a read error. The V call is TRBV2, the J call TRBJ2-1; D perhaps matches TRBD1 (6 bases). CDR3 length equals 17 residues. Looked up from germline, CDR1 is SNHLY and CDR2 is FYNNEI. CDR3 region: CATSESGTRTIHNEQFF. In DNA, the CDR3 is TGTGCCACCAGTGAGTCCGGGACACGAACCATTCACAATGAGCAGTTCTTC.

The J gene is TRBJ1-1, the V gene TRBV6-6; 7 bases are a match to TRBD1. J was trimmed by 3 bases and V by 4 bases; bases with no gene match: 11. CDR3 size: 16 residues. Germline V gene lookup returns CDR1 MNHNY and CDR2 SVGAGI (reference sequence). CDR3 nucleotide sequence: TGTGCCAGCAGTTTGGGGACAGCGAGTGGGGACACTGAAGCTTTCTTT. Its protein is CASSLGTASGDTEAFF.

This clonotype has more than one count but fewer than ten. The chain employs TRBV12-3 or TRBV12-4 and TRBJ2-5; D remains ambiguous. CDR3 length: 13 amino acids. Trimming removed 1 base from V and 4 bases from J, with 7 bases in between. The CDR3 DNA reads TGTGCCAGCAGTTTAGGGAGTCTAGAGACCCAGTACTTC. Translating gives CASSLGSLETQYF.